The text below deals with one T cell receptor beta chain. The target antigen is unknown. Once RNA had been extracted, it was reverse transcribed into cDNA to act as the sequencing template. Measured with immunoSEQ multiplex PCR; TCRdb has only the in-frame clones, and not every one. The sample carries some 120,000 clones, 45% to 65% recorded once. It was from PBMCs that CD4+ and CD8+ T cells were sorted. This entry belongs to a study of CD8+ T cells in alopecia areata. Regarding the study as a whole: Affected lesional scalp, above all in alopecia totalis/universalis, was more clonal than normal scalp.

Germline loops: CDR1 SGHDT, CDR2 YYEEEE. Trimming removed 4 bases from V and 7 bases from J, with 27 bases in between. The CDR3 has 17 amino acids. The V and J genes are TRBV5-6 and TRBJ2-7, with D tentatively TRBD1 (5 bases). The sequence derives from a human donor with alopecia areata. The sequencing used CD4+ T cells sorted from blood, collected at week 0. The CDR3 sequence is CASSGTIQGIGRREQYF. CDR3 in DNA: TGTGCCAGCAGCGGAACGATCCAGGGAATAGGACGTCGGGAGCAGTACTTC.